This T cell receptor (beta chain) was found in a study of technical replicates of blood from several donors. The table came from immunoSEQ multiplex PCR; TCRdb's copy has only in-frame clones and leaves some out. The sample has tens of thousands of clones, roughly nine tenths seen once. CDR1 and CDR2 (germline): SGHRS, YFSETQ. V lost 1 base to trimming and J lost 5 bases, with 9 bases between them. The CDR3 has 14 amino acids. The sequencing sample was made of PBMCs. The chain recombines TRBV5-1 with TRBJ2-2, with D perhaps TRBD1 (6 bases). This receptor was obtained from a human donor in good health. Some clones in this sample may be carry-over from other donors' samples. DNA of the CDR3: TGCGCCAGCAGCTTGTGGCAGGGGACCGGGGAGCTGTTTTTT. This encodes CASSLWQGTGELFF.